The entry that follows covers one TCR beta chain sequence. Its target is not known. Libraries were prepared by immunoSEQ multiplex PCR; TCRdb keeps only in-frame clonotypes and omits some of them. Among about 140,000 clones listed, over 80% were seen once. Regarding time point: baseline pretreatment blood. Treatment of the sample: 15 Gy SBRT to primary tumor, nephrectomy 4 weeks later. Serial blood draws occurred at baseline and 2 and 4 weeks post-SBRT. This renal cell carcinoma was of the clear cell type. The data are from a study of radiation and T cells in renal cell carcinoma. Study-wide results and limits: Pretreatment tumor biopsies were lacking, so baseline clonotypes are unknown. Top tumor clonotypes rose in blood 2 weeks post-radiation, then contracted.

The length of the CDR3 is 14 residues. Germline values: CDR1 ENHRY, CDR2 SYGVKD. V shed 7 bases and J shed 0 bases, with 10 bases lying between them. This specimen was blood, taken from a patient whose treatment included radiotherapy and nephrectomy. The chain couples TRBV10-3 to TRBJ1-3; tentatively, D is TRBD1 (5 bases). The source is a woman between 50 and 59 years old with renal cell carcinoma. Here the CDR3 reads CAINRQFSGNTIYF. The CDR3 coding sequence is TGTGCCATCAATAGACAGTTCTCTGGAAACACCATATATTTT.